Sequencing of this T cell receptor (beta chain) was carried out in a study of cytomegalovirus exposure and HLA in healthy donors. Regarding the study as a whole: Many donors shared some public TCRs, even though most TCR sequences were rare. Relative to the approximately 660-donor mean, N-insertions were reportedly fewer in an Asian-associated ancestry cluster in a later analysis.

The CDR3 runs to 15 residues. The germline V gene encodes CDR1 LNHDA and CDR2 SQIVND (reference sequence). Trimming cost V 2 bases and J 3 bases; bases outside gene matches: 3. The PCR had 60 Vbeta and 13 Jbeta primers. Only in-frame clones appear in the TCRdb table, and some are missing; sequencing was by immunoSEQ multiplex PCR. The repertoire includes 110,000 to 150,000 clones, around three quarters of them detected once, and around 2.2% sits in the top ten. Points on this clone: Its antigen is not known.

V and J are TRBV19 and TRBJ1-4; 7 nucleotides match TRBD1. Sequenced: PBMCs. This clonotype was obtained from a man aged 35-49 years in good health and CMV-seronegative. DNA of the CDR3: TGTGCCAGTAGTATAACAGGGGCCCCTAATGAAAAACTGTTTTTT. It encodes CASSITGAPNEKLFF.